This T cell receptor beta chain was captured by sequencing in a study of cytotoxic CD8 clonotypes in ibrutinib-treated CLL. Across the whole study: It was after a median roughly 13 months of treatment, range 6 to 36, that response samples were taken.

TCRdb keeps only in-frame clones here, not all; method: immunoSEQ multiplex PCR. The profile shows 190,000 or so clones, around 72% of them singletons. This clone was seen more than once but under ten times. With 10 bases removed from V and 5 bases from J, the gap between germline ends came to 8 bases. Germline-derived CDR1 and CDR2 are LGHNA and YNFKEQ. The CDR3 is made up of 11 amino acids. This TCR was sampled from a human donor with chronic lymphocytic leukemia. The chain is built from TRBV4-2 and TRBJ2-2; the D is unclear. Sequencing used PBMCs, obtained after 24 months of ibrutinib treatment. For the CDR3, the DNA is TGTGCCACTCTTTCGACCGGGGAGCTGTTTTTT. It yields the protein CATLSTGELFF.